These 31 T cell receptor beta chains came from one sample sequenced in a study of blood T cell repertoires in COVID-19. Generated by immunoSEQ multiplex PCR, the TCRdb table keeps only in-frame clones and is missing some. This sample has approximately 130,000 clones, with more than 70% found just once. The sample consisted of peripheral blood. These receptors came from a human donor in a cohort sampled during active COVID-19.

The CDR3 region is CASILHSHANYGYTF. In nucleotides, the CDR3 is TGTGCCAGCATCCTGCACAGCCACGCTAACTATGGCTACACCTTC. The rearrangement links TRBV14 to TRBJ1-2; D uncertain. The CDR3 covers 15 residues. The germline gives CDR1 SGHDN, CDR2 FVKESK. Trimming stripped 7 bases from V and 0 bases from J, with 15 bases between. The full variable domain, with the rest looked up from reference TRBV14 and TRBJ1-2, is EAGVTQFPSHSVIEKGQTVTLRCDPISGHDNLYWYRRVMGKEIKFLLHFVKESKQDESGMPNNRFLAERTGGTYSTLKVQPAELEDSGVYFCASILHSHANYGYTFGSGTRLTVV.

The V gene is TRBV6-2 or TRBV6-3, the J gene TRBJ2-3, with TRBD2 matching 14 bases. Trimming removed 2 bases from V and 5 bases from J; junction bases left unmatched: 18. Per the germline V gene, CDR1 is MNHEY and CDR2 is SVGEGT. The CDR3 has 21 amino acids. CDR3 residues: CASSYLRGAGLAGGRGDTQYF. The CDR3 nucleotides read TGTGCCAGCAGTTACCTGCGGGGGGCCGGACTAGCGGGAGGACGAGGAGATACGCAGTATTTT.

The chain combines TRBV13 with TRBJ2-3; the D is unclear. The V gene lost 5 bases and the J gene lost 3 bases, with 9 bases spanning the gap. Germline V gives CDR1 PRHDT, CDR2 FYEKMQ (reference sequence). The CDR3 sequence is 13 residues long. DNA of the CDR3: TGTGCCAGCAGCCATGAGAGTACAGATACGCAGTATTTT. Its protein product is CASSHESTDTQYF.

The chain combines TRBV6-2 or TRBV6-3 with TRBJ2-5; 7 bases line up with TRBD1. V was pared by 5 bases and J by 1 base, with 4 bases of the junction left unmatched. This CDR3 comprises 14 residues. The germline V gene encodes CDR1 MNHEY and CDR2 SVGEGT. The CDR3 spells CASSQTGFQETQYF. The DNA of the CDR3 is TGTGCCAGCAGTCAGACAGGGTTCCAAGAGACCCAGTACTTC.

CDR3: CASSPTPDQPQHF. CDR3 DNA: TGTGCCAGCAGCCCAACTCCGGATCAGCCCCAGCATTTT. The chain has TRBV7-8 and TRBJ1-5; D is uncertain. Germline CDR1 and CDR2: SGHVS and FQNEAQ. V lost 5 bases and J 5 bases, leaving 10 bases between the germline ends. This CDR3 region has 13 residues.

V usage is TRBV6-2 or TRBV6-3 and J usage is TRBJ2-7, with D hard to call. Germline lookup yields CDR1 MNHEY and CDR2 SVGEGT. The CDR3 contains 14 residues. V was shortened by 0 bases and J by 7 bases, with 13 bases between the two germline ends. The CDR3 sequence is CASSYSNGFGEQYF. DNA for the CDR3: TGTGCCAGCAGTTACTCGAATGGGTTCGGGGAGCAGTACTTC.

The gene calls are TRBV29-1 and TRBJ1-2; 7 bases map to TRBD1. In germline, CDR1 is SQVTM, CDR2 ANQGSEA. The CDR3 totals 11 residues. V was pared by 5 bases and J by 8 bases, with 5 bases of the junction left unmatched. The CDR3 reads CSVRTGGGYTF. CDR3 nucleotides: TGCAGCGTTAGGACAGGTGGGGGCTACACCTTC.

The chain links TRBV25-1 to TRBJ1-2; TRBD1 matches at 7 bases. The CDR3 is made up of 13 amino acids. CDR1 and CDR2 (germline): MGHDK, SYGVNS. Unmatched junction bases numbered 10, after V lost 7 bases and J lost 8 bases. Written as DNA, the CDR3 is TGTGCCAGCACCCCAGGGGGACCTTTCGGCTACACCTTC. Protein: CASTPGGPFGYTF.

The chain employs TRBV24-1 and TRBJ2-3; 7 positions agree with TRBD1. V shed 3 bases, J shed 2 bases, and the junction held 7 bases outside the gene matches. The germline V gene has CDR1 KGHDR and CDR2 SFDVKD. The CDR3 spans 16 residues. For the CDR3, the DNA is TGTGCCACCAGTGATCGGACGACAGGGTCCACAGATACGCAGTATTTT. Residues: CATSDRTTGSTDTQYF.

The V and J genes are TRBV9 and TRBJ1-3; D uncertain. The CDR3 is 14 residues long. Germline-derived CDR1 and CDR2 are SGDLS and YYNGEE. V was clipped by 3 bases and J by 7 bases, with 14 bases between them. In DNA form, the CDR3 reads TGTGCCAGCAGCGACCGGCCCCAGGCCAACACCATATATTTT. Its protein product is CASSDRPQANTIYF.

This clone showed up just a few times. The chain recombines TRBV7-9 with TRBJ2-3; 12 bases are a match to TRBD2. Germline values: CDR1 SEHNR, CDR2 FQNEAQ (reference sequence). This CDR3 has 16 amino acids. Trimming cost V 3 bases and J 5 bases; bases outside gene matches: 6. CDR3 DNA: TGTGCCAGCAGCTTTACTAGCGGGGGGCTGGGAGATACGCAGTATTTT. Amino acid sequence: CASSFTSGGLGDTQYF.

This chain connects TRBV11-3 to TRBJ2-7; D is possibly TRBD2 (5 bases). The V gene lost 3 bases and the J gene lost 5 bases, with 17 bases spanning the gap. In germline, CDR1 is SGHNT, CDR2 YENEEA. The CDR3 spans 15 residues. The DNA of the CDR3 is TGTGCCAGCAGCTTCCCCGAGGGTCCTGTTCACGAGCAGTACTTC. Encoded protein: CASSFPEGPVHEQYF.

Comment on this clone: This CDR3 is also generated by other DNA sequences in the sample. The rearrangement uses TRBV20-1 and TRBJ2-1; a possible D gene is TRBD2 (6 bases). This CDR3 has 11 residues. Trimming took 3 bases from V and 7 from J, leaving 7 bases between them. Germline V lookup: CDR1 DFQATT, CDR2 SNEGSKA (reference sequence). The CDR3 bases are TGCAGTGCTAGTCGGGGGAATGAGCAGTTCTTC. The encoded protein is CSASRGNEQFF.

The J gene is TRBJ2-3, the V gene TRBV7-9; 9 nucleotides align to TRBD2. The CDR3 totals 16 residues. Losses at the gene ends were 1 base for V and 6 bases for J; bases not matched to a gene: 8. Germline CDR1 SEHNR, CDR2 FQNEAQ (reference sequence). CDR3: CASSLEIAGDLDTQYF. In DNA form, the CDR3 reads TGTGCCAGCAGCTTAGAAATAGCGGGAGACTTGGATACGCAGTATTTT.

The chain recombines TRBV7-6 with TRBJ2-3; D is undetermined. Between the trimmed V and J ends, which lost 5 bases and 6 bases, there was a span of 6 bases. The CDR3 is 11 residues long. CDR1 SGHVS and CDR2 FNYEAQ come from the germline V gene. The CDR3 nucleotides are TGTGCCAGCAGCCTAAGCGATACGCAGTATTTT. This gives the protein CASSLSDTQYF.

This clone is a singleton in its sample. The V call is TRBV2, the J call TRBJ2-5, with 8 bases fitting TRBD1. The length of the CDR3 is 14 residues. Losses at the gene ends were 5 bases for V and 5 bases for J; bases not matched to a gene: 7. CDR1 is SNHLY and CDR2 is FYNNEI in the germline V gene. The CDR3 region has the DNA TGTGCCAGCAGTCAGGGGGCCCGCGGGGAGACCCAGTACTTC. Translating gives CASSQGARGETQYF.

This clone has only a few counts. The V call is TRBV28, the J call TRBJ1-1; D is perhaps TRBD1 (5 bases). This CDR3 has 14 amino acids. Trimming removed 8 bases at V and 0 bases at J, with 13 bases between. Germline lookup yields CDR1 MDHEN and CDR2 SYDVKM. CDR3 residues: CASGGGALNTEAFF. For the CDR3, the DNA is TGTGCCAGCGGGGGAGGGGCCCTGAACACTGAAGCTTTCTTT.

The genes are TRBV3-1 (or the pseudogene TRBV3-2) and TRBJ1-1; D uncertain. Germline CDR1 is LGHDT and CDR2 is YNNKEL (reference sequence). V gave up 2 bases and J gave up 8 bases, with 15 bases separating them. The CDR3 covers 14 residues. The DNA of the CDR3 is TGTGCCAGCAGCCAAAACATTGACACCCTCGAAGCTTTCTTT. Its protein is CASSQNIDTLEAFF.

The J gene is TRBJ1-6, the V gene TRBV10-3; 11 bases line up with TRBD1. Unmatched junction bases numbered 7, after V lost 8 bases and J lost 10 bases. Germline CDR1 reads ENHRY; CDR2 reads SYGVKD. The CDR3 is 14 amino acids. The CDR3 reads CAISRDRGLSPLHF. The CDR3 DNA reads as TGTGCCATCTCACGGGACAGGGGGTTGTCACCCCTCCACTTT.

This clone was counted once. The chain carries TRBV6-5 and TRBJ1-1; 7 bases align to TRBD1. Trimming removed 5 bases from V and 7 bases from J; junction bases left unmatched: 7. This CDR3 contains 13 residues. From germline, CDR1 is MNHEY and CDR2 SVGAGI. The CDR3 nucleotides read TGTGCCAGCAGTCGCCTACAGGGGAATGAAGCTTTCTTT. Protein: CASSRLQGNEAFF.

This chain's CDR3 is CASSERGLPSPLHF. The CDR3 coding sequence is TGTGCCAGCAGCGAAAGGGGGCTTCCTTCCCCCCTCCACTTT. The chain has TRBV21-1 and TRBJ1-6; the table names TRBD1, a call not compared with the DNA. TRBV21-1 is given as a pseudogene. The CDR3 runs to 14 residues.

This chain connects TRBV5-1 to TRBJ1-2; no clear D. Trimming cost V 3 bases and J 4 bases, with 13 bases left between them. There are 14 residues in the CDR3. The V gene's germline CDR1 is SGHRS and CDR2 YFSETQ. This CDR3 reads CASSYSQAPYGYTF. The CDR3, as DNA: TGCGCCAGCAGCTATTCGCAAGCGCCCTATGGCTACACCTTC.

This clone was recorded only once. The J gene is TRBJ1-2, the V gene TRBV9; no clear D. Per germline, CDR1 SGDLS and CDR2 YYNGEE. V gave up 4 bases and J gave up 8 bases, with 12 bases separating them. The CDR3 consists of 12 residues. The chain's CDR3 is CASSNAERGYTF. The CDR3 nucleotides are TGTGCCAGCAGCAATGCCGAGCGGGGCTACACCTTC. Full variable domain (missing parts from reference TRBV9 and TRBJ1-2): DSGVTQTPKHLITATGQRVTLRCSPRSGDLSVYWYQQSLDQGLQFLIQYYNGEERAKGNILERFSAQQFPDLHSELNLSSLELGDSALYFCASSNAERGYTFGSGTRLTVV.

The V gene is TRBV6-2 or TRBV6-3, the J gene TRBJ2-3, with TRBD2 identical over 14 bases. Germline trimming cut 4 bases from V and 1 base from J; bases unmatched to any gene: 10. Germline V gene sequence: CDR1 MNHEY, CDR2 SVGEGT. The CDR3 is made up of 19 amino acids. The CDR3 DNA sequence: TGTGCCAGCAGTTTCTCGACTAGCGGGGGGGCCCTCGGCACAGATACGCAGTATTTT. Its translation: CASSFSTSGGALGTDTQYF.

The V and J genes are TRBV7-8 and TRBJ2-3, with D tentatively TRBD2 (5 bases). Germline V gene lookup returns CDR1 SGHVS and CDR2 FQNEAQ. The germline V and J ends were trimmed by 5 bases and 0 bases, with 15 bases remaining between them. The CDR3 totals 16 residues. CDR3 amino acids: CASSGLTTSSTDTQYF. The CDR3, as DNA: TGTGCCAGCAGCGGACTTACTACCTCAAGCACAGATACGCAGTATTTT.

V and J are TRBV11-2 and TRBJ2-1, with 13 nucleotides matching TRBD2. Germline lookup yields CDR1 SGHAT and CDR2 FQNNGV. This CDR3 has 19 amino acids. V dropped 3 bases and J dropped 4; count of bases not matched to a gene: 12. CDR3 sequence reads: CASSFGGRTSGSYYNEQFF. The CDR3 region has the DNA TGTGCCAGCAGCTTCGGGGGCAGGACTAGCGGGAGTTATTACAATGAGCAGTTCTTC.

The rearrangement uses TRBV9 and TRBJ2-1; D not certain. V lost 3 bases and J 0 bases, leaving 7 bases between the germline ends. The length of the CDR3 is 14 residues. Germline values: CDR1 SGDLS, CDR2 YYNGEE. The CDR3 protein is CASSAQSSYNEQFF. As DNA, the CDR3 is TGTGCCAGCAGCGCACAGAGCTCCTACAATGAGCAGTTCTTC. Full variable domain (outside the CDR3, taken from reference TRBV9 and TRBJ2-1): DSGVTQTPKHLITATGQRVTLRCSPRSGDLSVYWYQQSLDQGLQFLIQYYNGEERAKGNILERFSAQQFPDLHSELNLSSLELGDSALYFCASSAQSSYNEQFFGPGTRLTVL.

This clone counts as medium-sized (0.01 to 0.1%). The J gene is TRBJ2-1, the V gene TRBV11-2, with D hard to call. The CDR3 spans 10 residues. V dropped 5 bases and J dropped 8 bases, with 4 bases sitting between them. Looked up from germline, CDR1 is SGHAT and CDR2 is FQNNGV. CDR3 residues: CASSDYEQFF. The CDR3 DNA is TGTGCCAGCAGCGACTATGAGCAGTTCTTC.

This clone was counted ten times or more. The V gene is TRBV4-3, the J gene TRBJ1-4; D gene uncertain. The germline gives CDR1 LGHNA, CDR2 YSLEER. CDR3 length equals 16 residues. The V and J ends lost 0 bases and 6 bases respectively, with 14 bases between them. The CDR3 reads CASSQDQPGEDEKLFF. Written as DNA, the CDR3 is TGCGCCAGCAGCCAAGACCAACCCGGGGAGGATGAAAAACTGTTTTTT.

This clone has just a few counts. The rearrangement links TRBV3-1 (or the pseudogene TRBV3-2) to TRBJ1-6, with unresolved D. The CDR3 totals 15 residues. With 1 base removed from V and 4 bases from J, the gap between germline ends came to 8 bases. Per germline, CDR1 LGHDT and CDR2 YNNKEL (reference sequence). CDR3 sequence reads: CASSQGSGYNSPLHF. In DNA form, the CDR3 reads TGTGCCAGCAGCCAAGGGTCGGGTTATAATTCACCCCTCCACTTT.

This clone has only one observation. This sequence joins TRBV9 and TRBJ1-3, with a tentative D call TRBD1 (5 bases). V lost 0 bases to trimming and J lost 0 bases, with 13 bases between them. The CDR3 consists of 17 residues. Germline CDR1 reads SGDLS; CDR2 reads YYNGEE. The CDR3 loop reads CASSVGWGGSSGNTIYF. The CDR3 nucleotides are TGTGCCAGCAGCGTAGGGTGGGGGGGGAGCTCTGGAAACACCATATATTTT.